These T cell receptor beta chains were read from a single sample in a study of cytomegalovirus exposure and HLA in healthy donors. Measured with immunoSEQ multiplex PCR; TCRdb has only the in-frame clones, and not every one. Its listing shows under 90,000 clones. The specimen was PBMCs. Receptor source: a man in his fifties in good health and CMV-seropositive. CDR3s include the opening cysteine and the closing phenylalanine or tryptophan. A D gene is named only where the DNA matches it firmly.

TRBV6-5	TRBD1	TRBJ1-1	TGTGCCAGCAGCATCGTCGGGGACAGTGGCACTGAAGCTTTCTTT	CASSIVGDSGTEAFF
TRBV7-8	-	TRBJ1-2	TGTGCCAGCAGCCCCAGGGGTGCAGGTGGTCCCTATGGCTACACCTTC	CASSPRGAGGPYGYTF
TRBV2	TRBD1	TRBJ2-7	TGTGCCATCAGGACAGGGGGCTACGAGCAGTACTTC	CAIRTGGYEQYF
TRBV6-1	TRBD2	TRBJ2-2	TGTGCCAGCAGTGCGACTAGCGGGGGGGCGTCGGCCACCGGGGAGCTGTTTTTT	CASSATSGGASATGELFF
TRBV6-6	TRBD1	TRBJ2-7	TGTGCCAGCAGTACCCGGGACAGGGCCCACGAGCAGTACTTC	CASSTRDRAHEQYF
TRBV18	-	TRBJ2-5	TGTGCCAGCTCACTGGGGCAGCAAGAGACCCAGTACTTC	CASSLGQQETQYF
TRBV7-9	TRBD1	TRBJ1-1	TGTGCCAGCAGCTTAGCGGACAGGTGGAACACTGAAGCTTTCTTT	CASSLADRWNTEAFF
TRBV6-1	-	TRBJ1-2	TGTGCCAGCCCCGACCCCGGGAGGATTAACTATGGCTACACCTTC	CASPDPGRINYGYTF
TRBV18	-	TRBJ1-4	TGTGCCAGCTCACCAGCGGGGACGTGGGAAAAACTGTTTTTT	CASSPAGTWEKLFF
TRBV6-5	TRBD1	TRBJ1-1	TGTGCCAGCAGTTATTCGGACAGGCCGAACACTGAAGCTTTCTTT	CASSYSDRPNTEAFF
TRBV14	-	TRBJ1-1	TGTGCCAGCAGCCAAGAAATGCGGGAGGTGCGGAACACTGAAGCTTTCTTT	CASSQEMREVRNTEAFF
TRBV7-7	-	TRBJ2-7	TGTGCCAGCAGCTTAGCGCTGGAGTCAGAAAAGTACTTC	CASSLALESEKYF
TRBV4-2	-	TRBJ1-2	TGTGCCAGCAGCTACGTGGGCACAGCTAACTATGGCTACACCTTC	CASSYVGTANYGYTF
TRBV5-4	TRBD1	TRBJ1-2	TGTGCCAGCAGGCCACAGGGGAATCTCAACTATGGCTACACCTTC	CASRPQGNLNYGYTF
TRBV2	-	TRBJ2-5	TGTGCCAGCACCCCAGGGCGCCAAGAGACCCAGTACTTC	CASTPGRQETQYF
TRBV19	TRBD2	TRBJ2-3	TGTGACTTCAGAAAGTTGGAGGGTCTAGCGGTTAGCACAGATACGCAGTATTTT	CDFRKLEGLAVSTDTQYF
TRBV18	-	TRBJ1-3	TGTGCCAGCTCACCAGATTCGGACAGATCTGGAAACACCATATATTTT	CASSPDSDRSGNTIYF